This T cell receptor beta chain is drawn from a study of identical twins. Template switching (which added a universal primer site) was used, and cDNA carried unique molecular identifiers. In TCRdb, the 5' RACE reads were re-called with MiXCR into one record per CDR3 protein. In the table there are around 490,000 distinct CDR3 sequences, roughly 13% of which are singletons. This CDR3 contains 13 residues. V shed 7 bases, J shed 6 bases, and the junction held 6 bases outside the gene matches. The sample holds a few counts of this clonotype. These sequences were also reported in another study, on yellow fever vaccine responses in identical twins.

This rearrangement joins TRBV12-3 or TRBV12-4 to TRBJ2-1; 7 positions agree with TRBD2. The TCR comes from a woman aged 18 to 35 in good health. The sequencing input was CD4+ T cells sorted from blood. CDR3 coding DNA: TGTGCCAGCACCGAGAGGGAGGGCAATGAGCAGTTCTTC. Protein: CASTEREGNEQFF.